This entry describes one TCR beta chain. Trimming cost V 0 bases and J 1 base, with 9 bases left between them. The CDR3 spans 15 residues. The germline CDR1 and CDR2 sequences are MGHRA and YSYEKL. This sample is drawn from a study of blood T cell repertoires in COVID-19. Authors' data handling: Amplification of reference gene primers was used by the study to estimate nucleated cell counts. Sequenced by immunoSEQ multiplex PCR; TCRdb stores in-frame clones only, minus some. The D gene and trimming were derived from the DNA, and the V and J assignments and clone size from that table. The sample has about 97,000 clones; about 80% are singletons.

The receptor comes from a man between 65 and 80 years old with acute or convalescent COVID-19. The chain has TRBV4-1 and TRBJ1-2; perhaps TRBD1 as D (6 bases). The sequenced material came from peripheral blood. CDR3 protein: CASSQDPGHNYGYTF. Written as DNA, the CDR3 is TGCGCCAGCAGCCAAGACCCGGGACATAACTATGGCTACACCTTC.